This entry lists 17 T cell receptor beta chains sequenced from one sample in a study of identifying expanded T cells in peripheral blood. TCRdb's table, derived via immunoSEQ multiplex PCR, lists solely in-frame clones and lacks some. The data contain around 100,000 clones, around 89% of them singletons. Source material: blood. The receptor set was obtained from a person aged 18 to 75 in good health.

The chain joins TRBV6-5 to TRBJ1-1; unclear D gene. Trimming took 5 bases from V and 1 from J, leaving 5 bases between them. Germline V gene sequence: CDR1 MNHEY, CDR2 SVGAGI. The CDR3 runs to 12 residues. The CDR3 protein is CASSLTNTEAFF. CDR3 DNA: TGTGCCAGCAGTCTGACGAACACTGAAGCTTTCTTT.

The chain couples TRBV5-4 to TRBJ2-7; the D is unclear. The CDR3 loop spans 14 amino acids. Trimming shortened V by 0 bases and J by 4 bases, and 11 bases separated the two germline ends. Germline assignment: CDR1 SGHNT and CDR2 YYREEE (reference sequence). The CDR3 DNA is TGTGCCAGCAGCTTGGCCATGTCAGCTTACGAGCAGTACTTC. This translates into CASSLAMSAYEQYF.

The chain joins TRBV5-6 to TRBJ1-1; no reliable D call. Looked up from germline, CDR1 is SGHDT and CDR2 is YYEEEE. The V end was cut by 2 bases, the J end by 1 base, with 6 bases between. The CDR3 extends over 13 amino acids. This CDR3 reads CASSFWGNTEAFF. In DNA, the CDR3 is TGTGCCAGCAGCTTTTGGGGGAACACTGAAGCTTTCTTT.

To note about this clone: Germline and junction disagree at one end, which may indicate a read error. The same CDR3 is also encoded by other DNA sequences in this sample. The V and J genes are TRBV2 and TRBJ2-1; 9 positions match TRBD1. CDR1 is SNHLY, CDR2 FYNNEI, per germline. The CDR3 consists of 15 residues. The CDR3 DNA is TGTGCCAGTTCGGGACAGGGAATTCCCTACAATGAACAGTTCTTC. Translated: CASSGQGIPYNEQFF. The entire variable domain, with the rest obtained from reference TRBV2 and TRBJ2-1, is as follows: EPEVTQTPSHQVTQMGQEVILRCVPISNHLYFYWYRQILGQKVEFLVSFYNNEISEKSEIFDDQFSVERPDGSNFTLKIRSTKLEDSAMYFCASSGQGIPYNEQFFGPGTRLTVL.

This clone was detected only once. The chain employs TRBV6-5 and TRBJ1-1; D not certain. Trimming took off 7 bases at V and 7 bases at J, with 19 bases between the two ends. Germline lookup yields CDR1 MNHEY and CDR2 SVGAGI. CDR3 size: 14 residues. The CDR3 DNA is TGTGCCAGCATACGTTCCCATTTCGGGAGTGAAGCTTTCTTT. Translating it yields CASIRSHFGSEAFF.

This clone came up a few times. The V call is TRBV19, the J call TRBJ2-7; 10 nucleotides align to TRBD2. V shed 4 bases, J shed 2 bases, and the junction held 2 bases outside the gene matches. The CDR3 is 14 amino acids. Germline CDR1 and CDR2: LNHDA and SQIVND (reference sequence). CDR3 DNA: TGTGCCAGTAGTACCGGGACTAGCGCCTACGAGCAGTACTTC. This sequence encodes CASSTGTSAYEQYF.

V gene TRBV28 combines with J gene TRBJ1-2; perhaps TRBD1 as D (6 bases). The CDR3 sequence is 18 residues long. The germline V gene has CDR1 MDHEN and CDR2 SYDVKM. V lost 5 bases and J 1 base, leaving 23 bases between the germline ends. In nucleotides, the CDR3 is TGTGCCAGCAGTCCGCCGGGGGGCAGGCGCGCCCATAACTATGGCTACACCTTC. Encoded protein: CASSPPGGRRAHNYGYTF.

The CDR3: CASSLQFTETQYF. Written as DNA, the CDR3 is TGTGCCAGCAGCTTACAGTTTACGGAGACCCAGTACTTC. V usage is TRBV5-8 and J usage is TRBJ2-5, with unresolved D. Germline CDR1 reads SGHTS; CDR2 reads YDEGEE. V was pared by 2 bases and J by 5 bases, with 10 bases between. The CDR3 is 13 amino acids.

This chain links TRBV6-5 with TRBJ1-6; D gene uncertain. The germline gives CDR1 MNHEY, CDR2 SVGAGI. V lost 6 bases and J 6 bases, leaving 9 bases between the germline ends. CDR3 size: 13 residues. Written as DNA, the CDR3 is TGTGCCAGCAGCCTCTGGACTAATTCACCCCTCCACTTT. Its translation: CASSLWTNSPLHF.

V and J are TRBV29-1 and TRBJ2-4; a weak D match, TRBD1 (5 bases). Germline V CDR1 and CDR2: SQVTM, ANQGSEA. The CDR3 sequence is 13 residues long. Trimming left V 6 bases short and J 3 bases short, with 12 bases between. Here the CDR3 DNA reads TGCAGCGTAAGACAGCCTGTCAAAAACATTCAGTACTTC. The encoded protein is CSVRQPVKNIQYF.

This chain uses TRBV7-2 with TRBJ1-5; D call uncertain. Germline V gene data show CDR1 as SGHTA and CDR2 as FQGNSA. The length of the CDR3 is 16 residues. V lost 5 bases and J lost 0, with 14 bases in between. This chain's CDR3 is CASSPWTDVSNQPQHF. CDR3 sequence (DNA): TGTGCCAGCAGCCCCTGGACGGACGTTAGCAATCAGCCCCAGCATTTT.

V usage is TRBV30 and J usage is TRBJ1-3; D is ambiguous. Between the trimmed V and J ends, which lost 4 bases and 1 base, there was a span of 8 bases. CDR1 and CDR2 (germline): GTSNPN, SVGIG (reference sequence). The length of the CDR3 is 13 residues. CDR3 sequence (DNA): TGTGCCTGGATAAAGAGGTCTGGAAACACCATATATTTT. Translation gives CAWIKRSGNTIYF.

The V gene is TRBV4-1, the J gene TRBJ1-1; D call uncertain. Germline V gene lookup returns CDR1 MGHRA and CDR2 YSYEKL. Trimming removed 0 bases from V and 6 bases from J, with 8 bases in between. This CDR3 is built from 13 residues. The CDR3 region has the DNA TGCGCCAGCAGCCAAGATCTTTTGGCTGAAGCTTTCTTT. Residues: CASSQDLLAEAFF.

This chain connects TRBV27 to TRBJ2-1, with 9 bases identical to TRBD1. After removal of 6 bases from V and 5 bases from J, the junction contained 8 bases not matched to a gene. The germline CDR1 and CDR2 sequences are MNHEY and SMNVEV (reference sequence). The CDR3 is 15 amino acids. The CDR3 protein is CASSPGTGNNNEQFF. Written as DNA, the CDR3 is TGTGCCAGCAGCCCCGGGACAGGGAACAACAATGAGCAGTTCTTC.

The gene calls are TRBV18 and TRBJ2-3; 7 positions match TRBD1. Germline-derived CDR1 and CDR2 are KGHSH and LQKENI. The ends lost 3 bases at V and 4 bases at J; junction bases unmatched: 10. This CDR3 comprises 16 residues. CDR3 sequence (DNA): TGTGCCAGCTCACCCGTAGACAGGGTAAGGGCAGATACGCAGTATTTT. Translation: CASSPVDRVRADTQYF.

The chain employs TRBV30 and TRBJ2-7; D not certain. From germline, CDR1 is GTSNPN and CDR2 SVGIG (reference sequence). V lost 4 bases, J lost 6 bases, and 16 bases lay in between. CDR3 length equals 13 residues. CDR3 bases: TGTGCCTGGACCGGCTTATCCCGCGGCGAGCAGTACTTC. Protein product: CAWTGLSRGEQYF.

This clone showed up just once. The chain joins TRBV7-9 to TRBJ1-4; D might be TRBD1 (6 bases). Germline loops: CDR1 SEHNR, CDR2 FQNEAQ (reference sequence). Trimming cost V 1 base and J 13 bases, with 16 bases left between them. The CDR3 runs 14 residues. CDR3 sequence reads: CASSLDRARGLLFF. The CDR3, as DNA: TGTGCCAGCAGCTTAGACAGGGCCCGGGGTTTACTGTTTTTT.